This TCR beta chain was profiled in a study of metastatic and nonmetastatic thyroid tumors. Study context: Blood and tumor or nodule tissue repertoires from malignant and benign thyroid patients were compared.

Every patient was untreated before thyroid surgery. Germline CDR1 reads MRHNA; CDR2 reads SNTAGT. The CDR3 is 15 residues long. Trimming removed 5 bases at V and 2 bases at J, with 12 bases between. As originally analysed: Construction of a distant-metastasis classifier for papillary thyroid cancer relied on CDR3 differences across clinicopathological groups. MiXCR was used by TCRdb to re-call the PCR reads. The V and J calls reflect TCRdb's pipeline rather than the authors' work. This table holds around 65,000 clones, more than 13% found once. This clone was detected ten times or more. The sequence was obtained from a male donor with papillary thyroid cancer or a benign thyroid nodule (not recorded which). Some clones in this sample may be carry-over from other donors' samples. The chain uses TRBV6-4 and TRBJ2-2; D ambiguous. Sequenced input: blood. CDR3 in DNA: TGTGCCAGCAGTTTGCGCCCCTTTAACACCGGGGAGCTGTTTTTT. Translated: CASSLRPFNTGELFF.